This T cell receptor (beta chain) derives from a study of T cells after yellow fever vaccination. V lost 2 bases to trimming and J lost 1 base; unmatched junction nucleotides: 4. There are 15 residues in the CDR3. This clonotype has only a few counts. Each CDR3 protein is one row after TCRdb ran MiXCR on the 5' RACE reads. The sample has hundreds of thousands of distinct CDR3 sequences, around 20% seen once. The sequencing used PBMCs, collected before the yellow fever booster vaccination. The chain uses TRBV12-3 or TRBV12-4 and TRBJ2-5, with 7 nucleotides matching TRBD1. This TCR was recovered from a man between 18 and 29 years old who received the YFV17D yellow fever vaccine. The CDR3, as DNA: TGTGCCAGCAGTTTAAGGGGGCTGGGCCAAGAGACCCAGTACTTC. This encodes CASSLRGLGQETQYF.